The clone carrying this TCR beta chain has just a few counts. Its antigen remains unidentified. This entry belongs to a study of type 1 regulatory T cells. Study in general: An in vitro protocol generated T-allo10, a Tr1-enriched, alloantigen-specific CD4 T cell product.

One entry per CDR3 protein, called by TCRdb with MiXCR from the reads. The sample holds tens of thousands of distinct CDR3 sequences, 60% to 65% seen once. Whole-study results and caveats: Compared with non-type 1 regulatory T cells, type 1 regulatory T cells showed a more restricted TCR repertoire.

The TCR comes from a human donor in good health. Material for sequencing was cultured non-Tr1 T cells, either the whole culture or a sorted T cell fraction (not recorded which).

In DNA form, the CDR3 reads TGTGCCAGCAGCCACGGGAACAGGGTTGGTGGCTACACCTTC. Translation: CASSHGNRVGGYTF. This chain uses TRBV3-1 with TRBJ1-2; the D gene is possibly TRBD1 (6 bases). Germline V gene data show CDR1 as LGHDT and CDR2 as YNNKEL (reference sequence). The ends were cut back, 3 bases at V and 7 bases at J, with 15 bases in the middle. The CDR3 extends over 14 amino acids.